This TCR beta chain was recovered during a study of blood T cell repertoires in COVID-19. CDR3 length: 14 amino acids. Germline assignment: CDR1 MNHEY and CDR2 SVGAGI. V was pared by 7 bases and J by 2 bases, with 14 bases between. Authors' processing steps: Amplification from reference gene primers served as the basis for estimated nucleated cell counts. The assay was immunoSEQ multiplex PCR, and TCRdb's table has in-frame clones only and misses some. V and J calls plus clone size are reproduced from that table; the DNA served to infer D and trimming. The sample yields about 310,000 clones, under 90% seen once. Across over 20 US areas, participants ranged in age from about 18 to 100 years. Participant reports of clinical history set cohort assignment. Resolution of symptoms, clearance, or two negative PCRs was present in recovered Cohort 3 donors.

The receptor was isolated from a man in his 60s who had recovered from COVID-19. The sequenced sample was PBMCs or T cells enriched from blood (not recorded which). The chain links TRBV6-5 to TRBJ1-2; tentatively, D is TRBD1 (6 bases). As DNA, the CDR3 is TGTGCCAGCATACCGACAGGAACCAACTATGGCTACACCTTC. As protein: CASIPTGTNYGYTF.